These 8 T cell receptor beta chains came from one sample sequenced in a study of cytotoxic CD8 clonotypes in ibrutinib-treated CLL. TCRdb's table, derived via immunoSEQ multiplex PCR, lists solely in-frame clones and lacks some. The sample consists of approximately 32,000 clones, roughly 50% of them appearing once. The sequenced sample was PBMCs, obtained before ibrutinib treatment. The receptors derive from a human donor with chronic lymphocytic leukemia.

The V gene is TRBV5-4, the J gene TRBJ2-3, with 8 bases fitting TRBD2. This CDR3 has 15 amino acids. With V trimmed by 6 bases and J by 5 bases, 11 bases remained unmatched. Looked up from germline, CDR1 is SGHNT and CDR2 is YYREEE (reference sequence). CDR3 sequence reads: CASTPRGGLGDTQYF. CDR3 in DNA: TGTGCCAGCACCCCCCGGGGGGGGTTGGGAGATACGCAGTATTTT.

The CDR3: CASYSLGWGARDTEAFF. The DNA of the CDR3 is TGTGCCAGCTACAGTTTAGGGTGGGGGGCGCGAGACACTGAAGCTTTCTTT. The V call is TRBV28, the J call TRBJ1-1; maybe TRBD1 (6 bases). This CDR3 has 17 amino acids. Germline CDR1 reads MDHEN; CDR2 reads SYDVKM. Between the trimmed V and J ends, which lost 8 bases and 3 bases, there was a span of 25 bases.

This clone showed up just a few times. Additional DNA sequences in this sample encode the identical CDR3. The chain has TRBV2 and TRBJ1-6, with TRBD1 matching over 7 bases. CDR1 SNHLY and CDR2 FYNNEI come from the germline V gene. The CDR3 is 13 amino acids. V was pared by 7 bases and J by 7 bases, with 4 bases of the junction left unmatched. For the CDR3, the DNA is TGTGCCAGCAAGACAGGGACAAATTCACCCCTCCACTTT. It yields the protein CASKTGTNSPLHF.

CDR3: CASSLIPRGGAGQPQHF. DNA for the CDR3: TGTGCCAGCAGCTTAATACCCCGGGGGGGCGCCGGTCAGCCCCAGCATTTT. This chain connects TRBV7-2 to TRBJ1-5; D perhaps matches TRBD1 (6 bases). The germline gives CDR1 SGHTA, CDR2 FQGNSA. Trimming took off 2 bases at V and 6 bases at J, with 20 bases between the two ends. CDR3 size: 17 residues.

This chain uses TRBV7-2 with TRBJ1-4, with D unresolved. The CDR3 is 14 residues long. The ends were cut back, 8 bases at V and 6 bases at J, with 16 bases in the middle. CDR1 is SGHTA, CDR2 FQGNSA, per germline. CDR3 loop: CASARGFLDEKLFF. CDR3 bases: TGTGCCAGCGCACGGGGTTTCCTGGATGAAAAACTGTTTTTT.

This clone was seen more than once but under ten times. The chain has TRBV4-2 and TRBJ1-6; no reliable D call. CDR1 is LGHNA, CDR2 YNFKEQ, per germline. The V end was cut by 0 bases, the J end by 7 bases, with 4 bases between. The CDR3 runs 13 residues. Here the CDR3 reads CASSQEMNSPLHF. Written as DNA, the CDR3 is TGTGCCAGCAGCCAAGAAATGAATTCACCCCTCCACTTT.

This clone appeared a few times. The J gene is TRBJ1-4, the V gene TRBV2, with a weak D call TRBD1 (5 bases). This CDR3 is 13 amino acids long. The V end lost 8 bases, the J end lost 8 bases, and 15 bases lay between the germline ends. Germline V gene sequence: CDR1 SNHLY, CDR2 FYNNEI. CDR3 sequence: CASQRQRGEKLFF. The CDR3 DNA reads TGTGCCAGCCAGAGACAGCGGGGGGAAAAACTGTTTTTT.

In its sample, this clone was seen a few times. V usage is TRBV11-2 and J usage is TRBJ2-1; TRBD2 aligns across 7 bases. This CDR3 region has 12 residues. The trim removed 5 bases at V and 12 bases at J, leaving 7 bases unmatched. Germline V CDR1 and CDR2: SGHAT, FQNNGV. CDR3 sequence (DNA): TGTGCCAGCAGCGTGGGTCCGGGGGGGCAGTTCTTC. Its translation is CASSVGPGGQFF.